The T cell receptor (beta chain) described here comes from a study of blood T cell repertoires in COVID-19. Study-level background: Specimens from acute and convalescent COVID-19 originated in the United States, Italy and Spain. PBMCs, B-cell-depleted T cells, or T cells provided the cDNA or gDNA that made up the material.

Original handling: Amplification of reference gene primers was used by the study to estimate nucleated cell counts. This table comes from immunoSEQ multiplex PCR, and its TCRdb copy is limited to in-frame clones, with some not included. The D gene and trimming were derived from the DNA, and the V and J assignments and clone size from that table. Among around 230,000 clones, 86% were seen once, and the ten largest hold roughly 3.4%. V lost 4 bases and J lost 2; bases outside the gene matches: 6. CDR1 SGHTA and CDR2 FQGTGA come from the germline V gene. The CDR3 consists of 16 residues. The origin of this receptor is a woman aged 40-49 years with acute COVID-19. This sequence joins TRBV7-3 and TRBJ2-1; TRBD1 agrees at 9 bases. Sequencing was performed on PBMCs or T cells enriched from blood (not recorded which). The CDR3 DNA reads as TGTGCCAGCAGCTCGTCCGGGACAGGGACCTACAATGAGCAGTTCTTC. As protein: CASSSSGTGTYNEQFF. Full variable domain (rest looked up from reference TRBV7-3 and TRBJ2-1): GAGVSQTPSNKVTEKGKYVELRCDPISGHTALYWYRQSLGQGPEFLIYFQGTGAADDSGLPNDRFFAVRPEGSVSTLKIQRTERGDSAVYLCASSSSGTGTYNEQFFGPGTRLTVL.